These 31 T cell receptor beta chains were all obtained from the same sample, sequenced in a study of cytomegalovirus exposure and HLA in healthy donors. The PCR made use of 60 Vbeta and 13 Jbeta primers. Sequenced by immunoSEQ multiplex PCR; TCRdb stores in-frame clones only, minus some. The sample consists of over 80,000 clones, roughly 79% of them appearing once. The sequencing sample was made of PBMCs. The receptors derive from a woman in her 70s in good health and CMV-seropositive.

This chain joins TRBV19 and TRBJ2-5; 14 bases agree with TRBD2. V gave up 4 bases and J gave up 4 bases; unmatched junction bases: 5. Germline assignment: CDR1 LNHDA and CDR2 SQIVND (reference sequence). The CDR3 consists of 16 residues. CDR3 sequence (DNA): TGTGCCAGTAGTAGGGGGACTAGCGGGAGTGGAGAGACCCAGTACTTC. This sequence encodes CASSRGTSGSGETQYF.

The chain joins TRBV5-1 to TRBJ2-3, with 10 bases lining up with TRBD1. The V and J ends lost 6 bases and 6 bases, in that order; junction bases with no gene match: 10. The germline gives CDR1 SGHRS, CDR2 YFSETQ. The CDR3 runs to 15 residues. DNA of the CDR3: TGCGCCAGCACCCCGGGACAGGGGTTTGGGGATACGCAGTATTTT. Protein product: CASTPGQGFGDTQYF.

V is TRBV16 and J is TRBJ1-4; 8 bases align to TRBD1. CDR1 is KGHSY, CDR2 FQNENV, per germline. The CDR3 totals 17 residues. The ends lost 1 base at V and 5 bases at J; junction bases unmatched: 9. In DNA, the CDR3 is TGTGCCAGCAGCCAATTTAAAGTCCGGACAGGGAATGAAAAACTGTTTTTT. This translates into CASSQFKVRTGNEKLFF.

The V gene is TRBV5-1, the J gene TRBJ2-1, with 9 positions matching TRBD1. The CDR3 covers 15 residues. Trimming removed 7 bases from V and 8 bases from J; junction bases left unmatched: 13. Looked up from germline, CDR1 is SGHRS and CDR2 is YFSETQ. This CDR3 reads CASVKGTGRVDEQFF. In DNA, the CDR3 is TGCGCCAGCGTCAAGGGGACAGGGAGGGTCGATGAGCAGTTCTTC.

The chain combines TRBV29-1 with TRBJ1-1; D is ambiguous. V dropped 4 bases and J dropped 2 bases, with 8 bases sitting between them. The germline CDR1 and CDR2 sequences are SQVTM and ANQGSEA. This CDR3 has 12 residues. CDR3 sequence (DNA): TGCAGCGTTGGAAGCGGAAACACTGAAGCTTTCTTT. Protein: CSVGSGNTEAFF.

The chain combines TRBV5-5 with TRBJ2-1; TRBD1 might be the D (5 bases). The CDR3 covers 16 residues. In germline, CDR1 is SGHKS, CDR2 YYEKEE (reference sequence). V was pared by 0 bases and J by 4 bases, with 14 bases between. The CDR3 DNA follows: TGTGCCAGCAGCTTGGCCGGCAGGGTCGGGTACAATGAGCAGTTCTTC. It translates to CASSLAGRVGYNEQFF.

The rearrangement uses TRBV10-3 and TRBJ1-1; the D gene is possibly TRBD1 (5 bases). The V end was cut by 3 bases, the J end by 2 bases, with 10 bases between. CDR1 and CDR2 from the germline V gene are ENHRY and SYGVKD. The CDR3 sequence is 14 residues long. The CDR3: CAISERTSNTEAFF. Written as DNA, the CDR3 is TGTGCCATCAGTGAAAGGACATCCAACACTGAAGCTTTCTTT.

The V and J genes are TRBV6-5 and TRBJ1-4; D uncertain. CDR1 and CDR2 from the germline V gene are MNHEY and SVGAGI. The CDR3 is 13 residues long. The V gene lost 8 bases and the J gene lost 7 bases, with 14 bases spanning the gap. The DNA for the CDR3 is TGTGCCAGCCAATCCTACCGTGGTGAAAAACTGTTTTTT. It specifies CASQSYRGEKLFF.

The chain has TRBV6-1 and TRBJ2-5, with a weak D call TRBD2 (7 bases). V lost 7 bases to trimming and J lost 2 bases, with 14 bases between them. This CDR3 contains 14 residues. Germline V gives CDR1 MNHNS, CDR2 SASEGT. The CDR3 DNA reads TGTGCCAGCACGGGGGGCCTGAGACAAGAGACCCAGTACTTC. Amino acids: CASTGGLRQETQYF.

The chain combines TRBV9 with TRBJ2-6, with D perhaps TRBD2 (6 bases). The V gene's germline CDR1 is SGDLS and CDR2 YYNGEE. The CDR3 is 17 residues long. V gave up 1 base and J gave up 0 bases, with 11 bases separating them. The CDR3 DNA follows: TGTGCCAGCAGCGTACAGGCGGGACCCTCTGGGGCCAACGTCCTGACTTTC. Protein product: CASSVQAGPSGANVLTF.

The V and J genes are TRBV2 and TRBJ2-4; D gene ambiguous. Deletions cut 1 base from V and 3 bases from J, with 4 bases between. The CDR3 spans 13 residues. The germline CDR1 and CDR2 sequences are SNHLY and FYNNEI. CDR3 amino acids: CASSEGGKNIQYF. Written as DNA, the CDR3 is TGTGCCAGCAGTGAAGGAGGCAAAAACATTCAGTACTTC. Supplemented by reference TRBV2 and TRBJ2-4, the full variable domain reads EPEVTQTPSHQVTQMGQEVILRCVPISNHLYFYWYRQILGQKVEFLVSFYNNEISEKSEIFDDQFSVERPDGSNFTLKIRSTKLEDSAMYFCASSEGGKNIQYFGAGTRLSVL.

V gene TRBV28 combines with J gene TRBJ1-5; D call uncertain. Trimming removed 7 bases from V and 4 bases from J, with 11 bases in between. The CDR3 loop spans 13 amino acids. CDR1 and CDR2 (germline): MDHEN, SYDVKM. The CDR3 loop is CASTRDFNQPQHF. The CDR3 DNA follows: TGTGCCAGCACTAGAGATTTTAATCAGCCCCAGCATTTT.

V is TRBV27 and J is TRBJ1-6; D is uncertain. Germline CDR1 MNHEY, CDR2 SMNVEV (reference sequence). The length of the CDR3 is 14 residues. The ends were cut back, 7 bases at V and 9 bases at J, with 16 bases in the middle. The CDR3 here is CASTRRSPASPLHF. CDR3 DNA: TGTGCCAGCACGAGAAGGAGTCCGGCTTCACCCCTCCACTTT.

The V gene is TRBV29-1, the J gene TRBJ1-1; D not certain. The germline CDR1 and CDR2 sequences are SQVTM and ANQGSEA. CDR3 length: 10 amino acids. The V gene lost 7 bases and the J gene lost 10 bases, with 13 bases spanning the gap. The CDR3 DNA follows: TGCAGCGCCGTAACGGTCGGAGCTTTCTTT. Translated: CSAVTVGAFF.

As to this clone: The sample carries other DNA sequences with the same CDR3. CDR3 residues: CASSPPSGAKNIQYF. CDR3 DNA: TGTGCCAGCTCACCACCTAGCGGAGCCAAAAACATTCAGTACTTC. This chain uses TRBV18 with TRBJ2-4; D perhaps matches TRBD2 (6 bases). The ends were cut back, 0 bases at V and 0 bases at J, with 6 bases in the middle. The CDR3 has 15 residues. Germline loops: CDR1 KGHSH, CDR2 LQKENI.

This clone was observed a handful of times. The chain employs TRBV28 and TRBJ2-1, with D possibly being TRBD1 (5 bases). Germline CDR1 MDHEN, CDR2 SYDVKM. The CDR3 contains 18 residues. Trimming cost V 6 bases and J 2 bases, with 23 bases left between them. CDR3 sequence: CASSQGHATPTPYNEQFF. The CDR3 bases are TGTGCCAGCAGCCAAGGACACGCGACACCGACACCCTACAATGAGCAGTTCTTC.

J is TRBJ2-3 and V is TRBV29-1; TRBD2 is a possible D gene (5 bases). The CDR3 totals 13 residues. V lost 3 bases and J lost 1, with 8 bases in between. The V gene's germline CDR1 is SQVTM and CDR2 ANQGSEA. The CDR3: CSVEYGGTDTQYF. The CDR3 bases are TGCAGCGTTGAGTACGGGGGCACAGATACGCAGTATTTT.

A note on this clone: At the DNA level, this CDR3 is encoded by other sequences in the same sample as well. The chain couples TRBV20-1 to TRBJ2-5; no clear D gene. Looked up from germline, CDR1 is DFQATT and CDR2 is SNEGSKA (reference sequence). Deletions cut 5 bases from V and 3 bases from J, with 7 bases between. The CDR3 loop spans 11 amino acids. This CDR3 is CSARPEETQYF. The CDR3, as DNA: TGCAGTGCTCGCCCAGAAGAGACCCAGTACTTC.

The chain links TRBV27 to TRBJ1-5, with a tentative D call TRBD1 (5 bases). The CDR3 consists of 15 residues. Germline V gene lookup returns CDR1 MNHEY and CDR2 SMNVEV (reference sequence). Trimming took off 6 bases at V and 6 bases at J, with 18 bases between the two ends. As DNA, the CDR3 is TGTGCCAGCAGCACGACAGCCCCGTCAGGTCAGCCCCAGCATTTT. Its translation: CASSTTAPSGQPQHF.

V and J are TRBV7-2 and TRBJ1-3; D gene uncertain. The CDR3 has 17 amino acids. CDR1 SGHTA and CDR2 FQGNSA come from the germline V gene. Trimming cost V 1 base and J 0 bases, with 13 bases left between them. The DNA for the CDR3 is TGTGCCAGCAGCTTAGTAGGTAGCCTTGTCTCTGGAAACACCATATATTTT. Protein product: CASSLVGSLVSGNTIYF.

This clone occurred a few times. The CDR3 region is CASSLNWYNEQFF. CDR3 sequence (DNA): TGTGCCAGCAGTTTAAACTGGTACAATGAGCAGTTCTTC. This chain links TRBV27 with TRBJ2-1; D remains ambiguous. The V gene's germline CDR1 is MNHEY and CDR2 SMNVEV (reference sequence). Trimming left V 2 bases short and J 4 bases short, with 6 bases between. This CDR3 comprises 13 residues.

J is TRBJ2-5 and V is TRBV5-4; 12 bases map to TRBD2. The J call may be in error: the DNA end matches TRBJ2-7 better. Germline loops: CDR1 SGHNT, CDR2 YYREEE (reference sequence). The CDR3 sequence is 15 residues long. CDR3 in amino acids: CASSIGLAGTYEQYF. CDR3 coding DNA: TGTGCCAGCAGCATCGGACTAGCGGGGACTTACGAGCAGTACTTC.

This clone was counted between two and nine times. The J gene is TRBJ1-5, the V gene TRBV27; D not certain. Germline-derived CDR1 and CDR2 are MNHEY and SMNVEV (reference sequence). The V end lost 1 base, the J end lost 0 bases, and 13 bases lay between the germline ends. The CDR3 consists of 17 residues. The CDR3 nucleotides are TGTGCCAGCAGTTTATTCCCTCCTACGTATAGCAATCAGCCCCAGCATTTT. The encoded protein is CASSLFPPTYSNQPQHF.

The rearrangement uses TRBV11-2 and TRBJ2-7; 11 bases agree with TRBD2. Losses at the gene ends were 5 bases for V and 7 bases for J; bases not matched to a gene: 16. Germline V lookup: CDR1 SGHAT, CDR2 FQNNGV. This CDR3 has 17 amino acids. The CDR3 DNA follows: TGTGCCAGCAGCCGATCCCGACTAGCGGGAACCCCTTGGGAGCAGTACTTC. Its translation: CASSRSRLAGTPWEQYF.

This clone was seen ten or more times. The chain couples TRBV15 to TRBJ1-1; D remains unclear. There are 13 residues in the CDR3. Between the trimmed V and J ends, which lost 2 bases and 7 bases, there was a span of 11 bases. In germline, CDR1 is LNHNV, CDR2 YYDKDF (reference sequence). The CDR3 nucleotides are TGTGCCACCAGCAGACGGGGAACGGGTGAAGCTTTCTTT. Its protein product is CATSRRGTGEAFF.

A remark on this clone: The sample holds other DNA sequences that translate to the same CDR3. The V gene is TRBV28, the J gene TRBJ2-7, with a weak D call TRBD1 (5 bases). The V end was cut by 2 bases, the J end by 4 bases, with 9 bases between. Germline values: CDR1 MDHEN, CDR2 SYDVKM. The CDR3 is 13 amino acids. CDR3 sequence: CASSLGAPYEQYF. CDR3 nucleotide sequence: TGTGCCAGCAGTTTAGGGGCGCCTTACGAGCAGTACTTC.

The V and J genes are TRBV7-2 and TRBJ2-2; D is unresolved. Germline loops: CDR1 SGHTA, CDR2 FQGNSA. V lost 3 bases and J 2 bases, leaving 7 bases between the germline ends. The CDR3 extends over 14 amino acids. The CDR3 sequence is CASSFRRNTGELFF. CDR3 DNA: TGTGCCAGCAGCTTTAGGAGAAACACCGGGGAGCTGTTTTTT. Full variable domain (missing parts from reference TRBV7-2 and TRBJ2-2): GAGVSQSPSNKVTEKGKDVELRCDPISGHTALYWYRQSLGQGLEFLIYFQGNSAPDKSGLPSDRFSAERTGGSVSTLTIQRTQQEDSAVYLCASSFRRNTGELFFGEGSRLTVL.

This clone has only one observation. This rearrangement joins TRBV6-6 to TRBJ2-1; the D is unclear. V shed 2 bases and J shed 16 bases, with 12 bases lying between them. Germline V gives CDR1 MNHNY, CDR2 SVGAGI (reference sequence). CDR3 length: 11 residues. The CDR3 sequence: CASSYGGLGFF. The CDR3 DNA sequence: TGTGCCAGCAGTTACGGTGGTCTAGGTTTCTTC.

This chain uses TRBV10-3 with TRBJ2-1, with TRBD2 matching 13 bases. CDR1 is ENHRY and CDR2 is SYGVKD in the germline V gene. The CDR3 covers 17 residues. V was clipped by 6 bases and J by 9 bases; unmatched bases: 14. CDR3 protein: CAIRGLAGTGAVGEQFF. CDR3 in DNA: TGTGCCATCAGGGGACTAGCGGGAACCGGCGCCGTGGGTGAGCAGTTCTTC.

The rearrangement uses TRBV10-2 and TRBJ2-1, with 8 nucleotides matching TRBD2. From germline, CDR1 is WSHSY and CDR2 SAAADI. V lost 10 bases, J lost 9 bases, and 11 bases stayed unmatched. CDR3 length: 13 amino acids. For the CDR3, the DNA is TGCGCCACCGGGACTAGAGGCGGGGGTGAGCAGTTCTTC. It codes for CATGTRGGGEQFF.

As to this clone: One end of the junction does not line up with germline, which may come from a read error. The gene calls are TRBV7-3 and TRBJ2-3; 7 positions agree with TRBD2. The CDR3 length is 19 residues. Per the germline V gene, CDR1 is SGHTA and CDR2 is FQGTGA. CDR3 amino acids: CSSSLLARTSFKHTDTQYF. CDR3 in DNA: TGTTCCAGCAGCTTACTCGCTCGGACTAGTTTTAAACACACAGATACGCAGTATTTT.